This T cell receptor beta chain is from a study of blood T cell repertoires in COVID-19. For the study at large: The United States, Italy and Spain provided the acute and convalescent COVID-19 samples.

Some clones are missing from TCRdb's copy, which holds only in-frame ones; the method was immunoSEQ multiplex PCR. The sample shows about 140,000 clones, about 79% of them seen only once. The CDR3 is made up of 11 amino acids. The ends were cut back, 4 bases at V and 4 bases at J, with 5 bases in the middle. The sample was peripheral blood. The clonotype originates from a man aged 60 to 69 with active or convalescent COVID-19. This chain joins TRBV12-3 or TRBV12-4 and TRBJ2-7; D unclear. The CDR3 protein is CASSSSYEQYF. In DNA, the CDR3 is TGTGCCAGCAGTTCTTCTTACGAGCAGTACTTC.